Described below is a single TCR beta chain sequence and its context. Data came from immunoSEQ multiplex PCR; TCRdb stores just in-frame clones and leaves some out. The sample includes 250,000 to 300,000 clones, 85% to 90% of them seen just once. This specimen belongs to a study of blood T cell repertoires in COVID-19. The overall study: In each case, the material was cDNA or gDNA derived from T cells, B-cell-depleted T cells, or PBMCs.

The clonotype was recovered from a woman in her thirties with COVID-19, enrolled during active disease. Sequencing input: peripheral blood.

CDR3 in DNA: TGTGCCAGCTCACCTAATGAGGGGGCGCAAGAGACCCAGTACTTC. Translating it yields CASSPNEGAQETQYF. V and J are TRBV18 and TRBJ2-5, with 7 bases that match TRBD1. This CDR3 spans 15 amino acids. V shed 3 bases, J shed 2 bases, and the junction held 6 bases outside the gene matches. Per germline, CDR1 KGHSH and CDR2 LQKENI.